What follows is one TCR beta chain and its context. As yet, its antigen is unknown. The data originate from a study of cytomegalovirus exposure and HLA in healthy donors. Points from the study as a whole: Later work showed greater clonal expansion in HLA-associated TCR beta chains than in equally common others. Most of the TCR beta V segments (in an earlier analysis) were productive either about 90% or about 30% of the time. Association with HLA alleles at 0.05 false discovery rate was found for around 15,000 TCR beta sequences in a later analysis.

Germline CDR1 SGDLS, CDR2 YYNGEE. This CDR3 has 18 amino acids. Trimming removed 0 bases from V and 6 bases from J, with 21 bases in between. Vbeta (60) and Jbeta (13) primers were used in the PCR. The method was immunoSEQ multiplex PCR; TCRdb's version includes in-frame clones alone and lacks a portion of them. This sample has 130,000 to 150,000 clones, with under 80% found just once. The clonotype originates from a male donor in good health and CMV-seronegative. The rearrangement joins TRBV9 to TRBJ2-2; a weak D match, TRBD2 (7 bases). Input material: PBMCs. CDR3 residues: CASSVGGVGGTLPGELFF. In DNA, the CDR3 is TGTGCCAGCAGCGTAGGGGGAGTCGGGGGGACATTACCCGGGGAGCTGTTTTTT.